This passage covers 13 T cell receptor beta chains from one sample sequenced in a study of T cells after yellow fever vaccination. TCRdb reanalysed the 5' RACE reads using MiXCR and keeps one entry per CDR3 protein. The repertoire holds hundreds of thousands of distinct CDR3 sequences, with 20% to 25% as singletons. The sequencing here drew on PBMCs, taken roughly 20 days after the first yellow fever vaccination. The source is a man younger than 35 who received the YFV17D yellow fever vaccine.

The chain has TRBV5-1 and TRBJ2-2; TRBD1 matches 8 bases. CDR1 and CDR2 (germline): SGHRS, YFSETQ. With V trimmed by 1 base and J by 1 base, 3 bases remained unmatched. This CDR3 contains 16 residues. DNA of the CDR3: TGCGCCAGCAGCTTGAAAGGGACAGGGAACACCGGGGAGCTGTTTTTT. Its translation is CASSLKGTGNTGELFF.

This clonotype was detected a few times. V and J are TRBV4-3 and TRBJ2-5, with D perhaps TRBD2 (6 bases). The CDR3 is made up of 16 amino acids. Germline CDR1 and CDR2: LGHNA and YSLEER. Trimming removed 1 base from V and 5 bases from J, with 17 bases in between. The CDR3 loop reads CASSQGGVGGLETQYF. CDR3 DNA: TGCGCCAGCAGCCAAGGAGGGGTTGGAGGGTTGGAGACCCAGTACTTC.

There are a few counts of this clonotype. This CDR3 is CASSLTVAVNSPLHF. CDR3 in DNA: TGTGCCAGCAGCTTAACAGTCGCTGTTAATTCACCCCTCCACTTT. The rearrangement joins TRBV7-8 to TRBJ1-6, with unresolved D. V lost 2 bases and J lost 6, with 11 bases in between. Germline CDR1 and CDR2: SGHVS and FQNEAQ. This CDR3 spans 15 amino acids.

The chain combines TRBV5-1 with TRBJ2-1; TRBD2 matches 12 bases. Trimming removed 0 bases from V and 7 bases from J; junction bases left unmatched: 17. This CDR3 comprises 20 residues. CDR1 and CDR2 from the germline V gene are SGHRS and YFSETQ. DNA of the CDR3: TGCGCCAGCAGCTTGGACCTGGGAGGGGCTAGCGGGGGGGCGAGGAATGAGCAGTTCTTC. This sequence encodes CASSLDLGGASGGARNEQFF.

There are a few counts of this clonotype. The V call is TRBV3-1, the J call TRBJ1-1; D not resolved. This CDR3 contains 15 residues. The V end was cut by 6 bases, the J end by 3 bases, with 17 bases between. Germline assignment: CDR1 LGHDT and CDR2 YNNKEL (reference sequence). The CDR3 spells CASSPGRWRYTEAFF. The CDR3 nucleotides read TGTGCCAGCAGTCCTGGTCGGTGGAGGTACACTGAAGCTTTCTTT.

The rearrangement joins TRBV5-1 to TRBJ1-1; a possible D gene is TRBD1 (5 bases). The germline V gene has CDR1 SGHRS and CDR2 YFSETQ. This CDR3 comprises 12 residues. The V and J ends lost 5 bases and 6 bases respectively, with 11 bases between them. CDR3 nucleotide sequence: TGCGCCAGCAGGGGGGAGGCCTCTGAAGCTTTCTTT. This sequence encodes CASRGEASEAFF.

DNA for the CDR3: TGTGCCAGCAGGGTAGGGACGCAGTATTTT. Translation: CASRVGTQYF. The J gene is TRBJ2-3, the V gene TRBV11-2; D is ambiguous. Trimming took off 6 bases at V and 9 bases at J, with 7 bases between the two ends. The CDR3 loop spans 10 amino acids. Germline-derived CDR1 and CDR2 are SGHAT and FQNNGV. The full variable domain, rest sourced from reference TRBV11-2 and TRBJ2-3, is EAGVAQSPRYKIIEKRQSVAFWCNPISGHATLYWYQQILGQGPKLLIQFQNNGVVDDSQLPKDRFSAERLKGVDSTLKIQPAKLEDSAVYLCASRVGTQYFGPGTRLTVL.

This clonotype was recorded a few times. The chain combines TRBV20-1 with TRBJ2-7; 9 nucleotides line up with TRBD2. The germline CDR1 and CDR2 sequences are DFQATT and SNEGSKA (reference sequence). The length of the CDR3 is 15 residues. V was clipped by 5 bases and J by 4 bases; unmatched bases: 12. The chain's CDR3 is CSARLLAGSLYEQYV. DNA of the CDR3: TGCAGTGCTCGTCTACTAGCGGGTTCGCTATACGAGCAGTACGTC.

This clonotype was detected once. This chain links TRBV27 with TRBJ2-7; 7 bases line up with TRBD2. The CDR3 has 15 residues. J lost 6 bases, V lost 2 bases, and 10 bases had no gene match. The germline V gene has CDR1 MNHEY and CDR2 SMNVEV (reference sequence). DNA for the CDR3: TGTGCCAGCAGTTTAAGCGCCGGCGGGGGATTCGAGCAGTACTTC. Its translation is CASSLSAGGGFEQYF.

The CDR3 coding sequence is TGTGCCAGCAGCCAAAGTGGGGGGGGACAAGAGACCCAGTACTTC. This codes for CASSQSGGGQETQYF. This sequence joins TRBV7-2 and TRBJ2-5; 7 bases are shared with TRBD2. Per germline, CDR1 SGHTA and CDR2 FQGNSA. The CDR3 spans 15 residues. The V gene end was trimmed by 5 bases and the J gene end by 2 bases; junction bases not matched to a gene: 8.

The chain combines TRBV12-3 or TRBV12-4 with TRBJ1-5; D might be TRBD1 (5 bases). The CDR3 loop spans 15 amino acids. V was shortened by 6 bases and J by 5 bases, with 17 bases between the two germline ends. CDR3 in amino acids: CASSLRSMGDQPQHF. The DNA of the CDR3 is TGTGCCAGCAGCCTCAGGAGCATGGGGGATCAGCCCCAGCATTTT.

This chain joins TRBV24-1 and TRBJ2-2, with a tentative D call TRBD1 (6 bases). This CDR3 has 14 residues. Germline CDR1 reads KGHDR; CDR2 reads SFDVKD. V was shortened by 5 bases and J by 7 bases, with 13 bases between the two germline ends. The CDR3: CATSAGQGYGELFF. The CDR3 DNA is TGTGCCACCAGTGCCGGCCAGGGGTACGGGGAGCTGTTTTTT.

This clonotype was seen repeatedly, ten times or more. V and J are TRBV5-1 and TRBJ1-2; D possibly corresponds to TRBD1 (6 bases). V shed 0 bases and J shed 8 bases, with 11 bases lying between them. The germline V gene encodes CDR1 SGHRS and CDR2 YFSETQ. This CDR3 is built from 13 residues. CDR3 loop: CASSLGRGGGYTF. CDR3 nucleotide sequence: TGCGCCAGCAGCTTGGGTCGAGGGGGAGGCTACACCTTC.